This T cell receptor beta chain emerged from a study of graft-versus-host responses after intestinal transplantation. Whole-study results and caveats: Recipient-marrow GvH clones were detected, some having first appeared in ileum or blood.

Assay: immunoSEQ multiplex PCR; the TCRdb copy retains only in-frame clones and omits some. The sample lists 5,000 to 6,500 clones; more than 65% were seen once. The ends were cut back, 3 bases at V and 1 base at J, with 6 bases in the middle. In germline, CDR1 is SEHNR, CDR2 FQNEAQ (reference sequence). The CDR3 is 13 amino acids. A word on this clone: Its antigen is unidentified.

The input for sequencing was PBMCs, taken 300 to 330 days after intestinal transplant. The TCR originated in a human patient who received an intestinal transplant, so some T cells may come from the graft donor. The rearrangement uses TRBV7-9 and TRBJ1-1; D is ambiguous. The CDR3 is CASSFTENTEAFF. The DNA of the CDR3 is TGTGCCAGCAGCTTCACAGAGAACACTGAAGCTTTCTTT.